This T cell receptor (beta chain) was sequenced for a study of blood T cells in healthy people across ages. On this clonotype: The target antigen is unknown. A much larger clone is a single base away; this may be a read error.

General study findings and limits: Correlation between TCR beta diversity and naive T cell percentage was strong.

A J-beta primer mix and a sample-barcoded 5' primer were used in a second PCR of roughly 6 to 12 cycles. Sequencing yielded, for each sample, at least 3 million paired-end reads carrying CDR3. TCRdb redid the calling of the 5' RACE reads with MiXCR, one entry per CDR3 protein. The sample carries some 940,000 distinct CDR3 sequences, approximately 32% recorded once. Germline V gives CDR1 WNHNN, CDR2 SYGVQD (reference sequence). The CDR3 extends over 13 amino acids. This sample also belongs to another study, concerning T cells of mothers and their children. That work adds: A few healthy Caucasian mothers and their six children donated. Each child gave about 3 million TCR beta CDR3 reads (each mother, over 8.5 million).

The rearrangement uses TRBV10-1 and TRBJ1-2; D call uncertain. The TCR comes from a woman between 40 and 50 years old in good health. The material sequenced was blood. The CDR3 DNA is TGCGCCAGCACGAACAGCGTGAACTATGGCTGCACCTTC. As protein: CASTNSVNYGCTF.